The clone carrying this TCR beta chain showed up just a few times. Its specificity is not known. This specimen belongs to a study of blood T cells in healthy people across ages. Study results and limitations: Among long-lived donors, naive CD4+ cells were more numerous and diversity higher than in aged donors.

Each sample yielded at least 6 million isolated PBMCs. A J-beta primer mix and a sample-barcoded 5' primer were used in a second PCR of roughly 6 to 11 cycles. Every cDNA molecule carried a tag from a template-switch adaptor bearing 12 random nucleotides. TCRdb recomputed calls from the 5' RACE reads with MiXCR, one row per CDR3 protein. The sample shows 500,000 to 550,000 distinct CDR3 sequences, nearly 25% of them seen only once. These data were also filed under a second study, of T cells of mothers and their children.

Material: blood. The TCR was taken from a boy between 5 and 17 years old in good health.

As DNA, the CDR3 is TGTGCCAGCAGACTTCGACAGCATGAGCAGTTCTTC. Its protein is CASRLRQHEQFF. The V gene is TRBV2, the J gene TRBJ2-1; a possible D gene is TRBD1 (5 bases). Trimming pared 6 bases from V and 8 bases from J, leaving 11 bases between. CDR1 and CDR2 (germline): SNHLY, FYNNEI. The CDR3 loop spans 12 amino acids.